What follows are 30 T cell receptor beta chains derived from one specimen sequenced in a study of T-cell memory formation after mild COVID-19. TCRdb redid the calling of the 5' RACE reads with MiXCR, one entry per CDR3 protein. The repertoire includes roughly 250,000 distinct CDR3 sequences, about 16% of them detected once, and about 3.5% sits in the top ten. The sequenced sample was PBMCs or a T cell subset sorted from them (not recorded which). Source of these receptors: a young man who had mild COVID-19 (a few samples of this study predate the infection). Cell type and time point are not known.

This clonotype was counted between two and nine times. The J gene is TRBJ2-7, the V gene TRBV9; no clear D. Trimming left V 0 bases short and J 2 bases short, with 12 bases between. The CDR3 totals 15 residues. Germline lookup yields CDR1 SGDLS and CDR2 YYNGEE. The CDR3 DNA sequence: TGTGCCAGCAGCGTAGCTGGGTCCTCCCCCTACGAGCAGTACTTC. Its translation is CASSVAGSSPYEQYF. Variable domain in full (rest from reference TRBV9 and TRBJ2-7): DSGVTQTPKHLITATGQRVTLRCSPRSGDLSVYWYQQSLDQGLQFLIQYYNGEERAKGNILERFSAQQFPDLHSELNLSSLELGDSALYFCASSVAGSSPYEQYFGPGTRLTVT.

This clonotype was seen once. The chain uses TRBV4-3 and TRBJ1-2; D call uncertain. Trimming shortened V by 0 bases and J by 8 bases, and 10 bases separated the two germline ends. This CDR3 contains 13 residues. CDR1 LGHNA and CDR2 YSLEER come from the germline V gene. The CDR3 loop is CASSQDLKGGYTF. CDR3 bases: TGCGCCAGCAGCCAAGACTTAAAAGGGGGCTACACCTTC.

The genes are TRBV12-3 or TRBV12-4 and TRBJ1-1; D uncertain. Trimming pared 6 bases from V and 6 bases from J, leaving 14 bases between. The CDR3 has 13 residues. The CDR3 sequence: CASRTVGRAEAFF. The CDR3 nucleotides are TGTGCCAGCAGGACGGTCGGAAGGGCTGAAGCTTTCTTT.

The chain couples TRBV12-3 or TRBV12-4 to TRBJ2-3; D gene uncertain. The CDR3 sequence is 13 residues long. V was clipped by 6 bases and J by 2 bases, with 9 bases between them. CDR3 in DNA: TGTGCCAGCAGACAAGGGTTCACAGATACGCAGTATTTT. The encoded protein is CASRQGFTDTQYF.

The V gene is TRBV6-5, the J gene TRBJ2-2, with a tentative D call TRBD1 (6 bases). The germline gives CDR1 MNHEY, CDR2 SVGAGI. Trimming stripped 5 bases from V and 2 bases from J, with 15 bases between. CDR3 length: 16 amino acids. In DNA, the CDR3 is TGTGCCAGCAGTGTATCCGGGACACCAAACACCGGGGAGCTGTTTTTT. It codes for CASSVSGTPNTGELFF.

J is TRBJ2-7 and V is TRBV10-3; 7 bases agree with TRBD2. From germline, CDR1 is ENHRY and CDR2 SYGVKD. V was pared by 3 bases and J by 6 bases, with 20 bases of the junction left unmatched. CDR3 size: 18 residues. The CDR3 is CAISDGRTSSGPATEQYF. The CDR3 DNA sequence: TGTGCCATCAGTGACGGGAGGACTTCATCCGGGCCAGCGACCGAGCAGTACTTC.

The rearrangement uses TRBV7-2 and TRBJ1-1, with TRBD1 as a possible D gene (6 bases). The CDR3 is 14 amino acids. Germline CDR1 SGHTA, CDR2 FQGNSA. Trimming shortened V by 0 bases and J by 7 bases, and 12 bases separated the two germline ends. The CDR3 DNA reads TGTGCCAGCAGCTTAGCGTACAGGGCCGATGAAGCTTTCTTT. Residues: CASSLAYRADEAFF.

This chain uses TRBV7-2 with TRBJ1-1; D gene uncertain. The CDR3 is 16 amino acids. The germline CDR1 and CDR2 sequences are SGHTA and FQGNSA. V was pared by 1 base and J by 4 bases, with 16 bases between. The CDR3 region is CASSLVGGPGGTEAFF. The CDR3 nucleotides are TGTGCCAGCAGCTTAGTAGGCGGGCCGGGAGGCACTGAAGCTTTCTTT. The whole variable domain, remainder taken from reference TRBV7-2 and TRBJ1-1, is GAGVSQSPSNKVTEKGKDVELRCDPISGHTALYWYRQSLGQGLEFLIYFQGNSAPDKSGLPSDRFSAERTGGSVSTLTIQRTQQEDSAVYLCASSLVGGPGGTEAFFGQGTRLTVV.

Here the CDR3 reads CASSGGGARSTDTQYF. For the CDR3, the DNA is TGTGCCAGCAGCGGCGGGGGGGCCAGGAGCACAGATACGCAGTATTTT. The chain combines TRBV9 with TRBJ2-3; 9 bases match TRBD2. Germline CDR1 and CDR2: SGDLS and YYNGEE. The CDR3 consists of 16 residues. V lost 3 bases, J lost 0 bases, and 5 bases stayed unmatched.

The chain is built from TRBV6-4 and TRBJ2-1, with D unresolved. Germline values: CDR1 MRHNA, CDR2 SNTAGT. This CDR3 comprises 14 residues. V dropped 5 bases and J dropped 6 bases, with 14 bases sitting between them. The CDR3 DNA is TGTGCCAGCAGTCAGTCTAGGGAAGTCAATGAGCAGTTCTTC. Translated: CASSQSREVNEQFF.

There are a few counts of this clonotype. This rearrangement joins TRBV11-2 to TRBJ1-1, with 7 positions matching TRBD1. Trimming removed 3 bases from V and 1 base from J; junction bases left unmatched: 11. In germline, CDR1 is SGHAT, CDR2 FQNNGV. This CDR3 has 17 amino acids. Here the CDR3 reads CASSFNRGREQNTEAFF. The CDR3 DNA reads TGTGCCAGCAGCTTCAACAGGGGACGTGAGCAGAACACTGAAGCTTTCTTT.

The chain links TRBV12-3 or TRBV12-4 to TRBJ1-1, with TRBD1 identical over 8 bases. V lost 6 bases, J lost 4 bases, and 4 bases stayed unmatched. This CDR3 comprises 13 residues. In DNA form, the CDR3 reads TGTGCCAGCAGACTTACAGGGGGCACTGAAGCTTTCTTT. Residues: CASRLTGGTEAFF.

The J gene is TRBJ2-3, the V gene TRBV12-3 or TRBV12-4; D tentatively reads TRBD1 or TRBD2 (6 bases each). This CDR3 is built from 14 residues. Between the trimmed V and J ends, which lost 6 bases and 5 bases, there was a span of 15 bases. CDR3 DNA sequence: TGTGCCAGCAGGGAGGGGGGCTCTAGAGATACGCAGTATTTT. This gives the protein CASREGGSRDTQYF.

CDR3 residues: CASSDQTKFYGYTF. The CDR3 DNA reads as TGTGCCAGCAGTGATCAGACAAAATTCTATGGCTACACCTTC. The rearrangement joins TRBV25-1 to TRBJ1-2; no reliable D call. V lost 3 bases, J lost 4 bases, and 12 bases lay in between. This CDR3 is built from 14 residues. Germline V CDR1 and CDR2: MGHDK, SYGVNS.

The chain employs TRBV7-9 and TRBJ2-7, with D uncertain. Per germline, CDR1 SEHNR and CDR2 FQNEAQ (reference sequence). The CDR3 runs to 14 residues. Trimming took off 6 bases at V and 4 bases at J, with 16 bases between the two ends. Written as DNA, the CDR3 is TGTGCCAGCAGTTCGAACTTAGGTCCGTACGAGCAGTACGTC. The encoded protein is CASSSNLGPYEQYV.

This clonotype was detected a few times. This rearrangement joins TRBV20-1 to TRBJ2-1; a weak D match, TRBD2 (6 bases). CDR3 length: 14 amino acids. Germline CDR1 and CDR2: DFQATT and SNEGSKA (reference sequence). V lost 6 bases to trimming and J lost 2 bases, with 14 bases between them. The CDR3 DNA sequence: TGCAGTGCACCTCGGGACTGGGCCTACAATGAGCAGTTCTTC. It codes for CSAPRDWAYNEQFF.

This clonotype was seen only a few times. This chain uses TRBV28 with TRBJ2-4; possible D gene TRBD2, 5 bases. With 5 bases removed from V and 6 bases from J, the gap between germline ends came to 17 bases. CDR3 size: 15 residues. Germline CDR1 reads MDHEN; CDR2 reads SYDVKM. The CDR3 loop is CASSPDPLRGNIQYF. In DNA form, the CDR3 reads TGTGCCAGCAGTCCCGACCCATTACGGGGAAACATTCAGTACTTC. The whole variable domain, remainder taken from reference TRBV28 and TRBJ2-4, is DVKVTQSSRYLVKRTGEKVFLECVQDMDHENMFWYRQDPGLGLRLIYFSYDVKMKEKGDIPEGYSVSREKKERFSLILESASTNQTSMYLCASSPDPLRGNIQYFGAGTRLSVL.

The chain is built from TRBV7-2 and TRBJ1-2; 7 bases fit TRBD1. Trimming removed 5 bases from V and 0 bases from J; junction bases left unmatched: 12. Germline V gene sequence: CDR1 SGHTA, CDR2 FQGNSA. The CDR3 is 17 residues long. The CDR3 DNA sequence: TGTGCCAGCAGCCCAGCGACAGGGCGACCGACTAACTATGGCTACACCTTC. Translation gives CASSPATGRPTNYGYTF.

This clonotype was seen only a few times. V usage is TRBV7-2 and J usage is TRBJ2-1; 11 bases agree with TRBD2. Germline V gene sequence: CDR1 SGHTA, CDR2 FQGNSA. V lost 3 bases and J lost 8; bases outside the gene matches: 6. This CDR3 has 15 amino acids. For the CDR3, the DNA is TGTGCCAGCAGCTTCACTAGCGGGGGCGGAGATGAGCAGTTCTTC. Protein product: CASSFTSGGGDEQFF. Based on the CDR3 plus reference TRBV7-2 and TRBJ2-1, the full variable domain is GAGVSQSPSNKVTEKGKDVELRCDPISGHTALYWYRQSLGQGLEFLIYFQGNSAPDKSGLPSDRFSAERTGGSVSTLTIQRTQQEDSAVYLCASSFTSGGGDEQFFGPGTRLTVL.

This clonotype has more than one count but fewer than ten. The rearrangement uses TRBV4-3 and TRBJ1-1; D is uncertain. Looked up from germline, CDR1 is LGHNA and CDR2 is YSLEER. The CDR3 sequence is 15 residues long. Trimming left V 5 bases short and J 1 base short, with 14 bases between. The CDR3, as DNA: TGCGCCAGCAGCTACCGGACGGCCTGGAACACTGAAGCTTTCTTT. Its translation is CASSYRTAWNTEAFF.

J is TRBJ2-7 and V is TRBV20-1, with 9 bases aligning to TRBD1. This CDR3 is built from 13 residues. V was pared by 6 bases and J by 3 bases, with 6 bases of the junction left unmatched. Germline CDR1 is DFQATT and CDR2 is SNEGSKA (reference sequence). The CDR3 loop is CSANRDRDYEQYF. As DNA, the CDR3 is TGCAGTGCCAACCGGGACAGGGACTACGAGCAGTACTTC.

This clonotype was recorded many times. V usage is TRBV20-1 and J usage is TRBJ2-3, with D unresolved. This CDR3 contains 11 residues. Per germline, CDR1 DFQATT and CDR2 SNEGSKA (reference sequence). V lost 5 bases, J lost 4 bases, and 7 bases lay in between. CDR3 sequence: CSAAWADTQYF. Here the CDR3 DNA reads TGCAGTGCTGCTTGGGCAGATACGCAGTATTTT.

The sample holds a few counts of this clonotype. This chain uses TRBV25-1 with TRBJ2-3, with 8 nucleotides matching TRBD1. V lost 1 base to trimming and J lost 5 bases; unmatched junction nucleotides: 8. This CDR3 is 16 amino acids long. The germline V gene has CDR1 MGHDK and CDR2 SYGVNS. CDR3 in DNA: TGTGCCAGCAGTGAATGGAGGACAGGGACAGGAGATACGCAGTATTTT. This translates into CASSEWRTGTGDTQYF.

This clonotype was seen a handful of times. This chain links TRBV18 with TRBJ2-1, with 8 positions matching TRBD2. Germline V lookup: CDR1 KGHSH, CDR2 LQKENI. The V and J ends lost 8 bases and 9 bases, in that order; junction bases with no gene match: 15. The CDR3 has 15 residues. CDR3 in DNA: TGTGCCAGCGGACCGCAGGGACTAGGGCTTCTTGAGCAGTTCTTC. It codes for CASGPQGLGLLEQFF.

V and J are TRBV4-3 and TRBJ1-1; D remains ambiguous. Germline V lookup: CDR1 LGHNA, CDR2 YSLEER. V shed 6 bases and J shed 0 bases, with 8 bases lying between them. CDR3 length: 13 amino acids. The CDR3 nucleotides are TGCGCCAGCAGGCGGGTTATGAACACTGAAGCTTTCTTT. Translated: CASRRVMNTEAFF.

There are a few counts of this clonotype. The V and J genes are TRBV7-2 and TRBJ2-3, with D tentatively TRBD2 (6 bases). V lost 8 bases, J lost 0 bases, and 15 bases lay in between. Germline CDR1 SGHTA, CDR2 FQGNSA. CDR3 size: 15 residues. CDR3 loop: CASARWGDSTDTQYF. The CDR3 nucleotides are TGTGCCAGCGCGAGGTGGGGGGACAGCACAGATACGCAGTATTTT. Full variable domain (rest looked up from reference TRBV7-2 and TRBJ2-3): GAGVSQSPSNKVTEKGKDVELRCDPISGHTALYWYRQSLGQGLEFLIYFQGNSAPDKSGLPSDRFSAERTGGSVSTLTIQRTQQEDSAVYLCASARWGDSTDTQYFGPGTRLTVL.

This sequence joins TRBV12-3 or TRBV12-4 and TRBJ2-6; perhaps TRBD1 as D (5 bases). This CDR3 is built from 17 residues. The germline V and J ends were trimmed by 4 bases and 4 bases, with 17 bases remaining between them. CDR3 region: CASSWGGWLTGANVLTF. DNA for the CDR3: TGTGCCAGCAGTTGGGGCGGTTGGTTAACCGGGGCCAACGTCCTGACTTTC.

This clonotype has only a few counts. V gene TRBV24-1 combines with J gene TRBJ2-2; no clear D gene. Germline assignment: CDR1 KGHDR and CDR2 SFDVKD. Trimming took off 4 bases at V and 6 bases at J, with 17 bases between the two ends. The CDR3 consists of 16 residues. The CDR3 loop is CATSDPKLYEAGELFF. Here the CDR3 DNA reads TGTGCCACCAGTGACCCAAAGCTGTATGAGGCCGGGGAGCTGTTTTTT.

This clonotype was observed a handful of times. The rearrangement links TRBV7-2 to TRBJ2-7; D is unclear. This CDR3 spans 12 amino acids. V lost 1 base, J lost 3 bases, and 4 bases lay in between. In germline, CDR1 is SGHTA, CDR2 FQGNSA. The CDR3 DNA follows: TGTGCCAGCAGCTTAGATCTCTACGAGCAGTACTTC. Encoded protein: CASSLDLYEQYF.

The CDR3 is CASSHEPTGSRGLGQFF. DNA of the CDR3: TGCGCCAGCAGCCACGAACCGACAGGATCGCGGGGGCTTGGGCAGTTCTTC. The chain is built from TRBV4-1 and TRBJ2-1; tentative D call: TRBD2 (7 bases). Germline CDR1 MGHRA, CDR2 YSYEKL. There are 17 residues in the CDR3. The V and J ends lost 3 bases and 12 bases respectively, with 27 bases between them.